The clone carrying this T cell receptor (beta chain) has just one count. Its antigen is currently unknown. Each CDR3 protein is one row after TCRdb ran MiXCR on the reads. The data hold approximately 140,000 distinct CDR3 sequences, with 20% to 30% observed a single time. This CDR3 is 16 amino acids long. The germline V gene encodes CDR1 SGHNT and CDR2 YENEEA. The ends lost 5 bases at V and 9 bases at J; junction bases unmatched: 13. This specimen comes from a study of T cell repertoires in cytomegalovirus infection. Study-wide context: Indicated by public TCR beta signatures were CMV infection and matching HLA type.

Whole-study findings and limits: CMV carriers having the relevant HLA were flagged by cumulative public TCR beta family frequency. HLA-C-restricted CMV-specific TCR beta clonotypes prevailed in the ex vivo response.

The chain joins TRBV11-3 to TRBJ1-2, with 12 bases aligning to TRBD1. This clonotype was obtained from a human donor in good health (CMV status not recorded). Some clones in this sample may be carry-over from other donors' samples. Material: PBMCs, sequenced either directly or after in vitro stimulation (not recorded which). The CDR3 DNA is TGTGCCAGCAGCCCGATACCGGGACAGGGGGCAGATAGCTACACCTTC. Protein sequence: CASSPIPGQGADSYTF.